This T cell receptor (beta chain) was captured by sequencing in a study of blood T cell repertoires in COVID-19. Germline V gene lookup returns CDR1 SGHTA and CDR2 FQGTGA. The CDR3 runs 16 residues. V lost 8 bases, J lost 3 bases, and 11 bases stayed unmatched. This clone was seen once. Here immunoSEQ multiplex PCR was the method, and the copy in TCRdb shows in-frame clones only, minus some. In the table there are around 57,000 clones, about nine tenths of which are singletons. The rearrangement joins TRBV7-3 to TRBJ2-3; TRBD2 aligns across 10 bases. Sequenced: peripheral blood. The sequence was obtained from a human donor with active COVID-19. The donor label of this sample is uncertain. For the CDR3, the DNA is TGTGCCAGCCGGGGGGCTAGCGGGAGAGCGACAGATACGCAGTATTTT. Protein: CASRGASGRATDTQYF. The whole variable domain, remainder taken from reference TRBV7-3 and TRBJ2-3, is GAGVSQTPSNKVTEKGKYVELRCDPISGHTALYWYRQSLGQGPEFLIYFQGTGAADDSGLPNDRFFAVRPEGSVSTLKIQRTERGDSAVYLCASRGASGRATDTQYFGPGTRLTVL.